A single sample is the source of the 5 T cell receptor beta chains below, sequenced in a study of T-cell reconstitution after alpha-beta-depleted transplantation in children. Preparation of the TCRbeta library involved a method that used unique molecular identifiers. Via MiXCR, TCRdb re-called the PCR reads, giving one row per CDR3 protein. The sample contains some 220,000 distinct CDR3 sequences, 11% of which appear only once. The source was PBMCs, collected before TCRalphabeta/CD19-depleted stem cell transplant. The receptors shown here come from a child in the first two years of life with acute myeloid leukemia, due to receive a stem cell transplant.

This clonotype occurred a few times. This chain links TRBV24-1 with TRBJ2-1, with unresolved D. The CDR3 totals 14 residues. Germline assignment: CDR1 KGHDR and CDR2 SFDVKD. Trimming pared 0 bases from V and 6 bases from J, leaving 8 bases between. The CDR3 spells CATSDLRIGNEQFF. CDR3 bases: TGTGCCACCAGTGATTTGCGGATCGGCAATGAGCAGTTCTTC.

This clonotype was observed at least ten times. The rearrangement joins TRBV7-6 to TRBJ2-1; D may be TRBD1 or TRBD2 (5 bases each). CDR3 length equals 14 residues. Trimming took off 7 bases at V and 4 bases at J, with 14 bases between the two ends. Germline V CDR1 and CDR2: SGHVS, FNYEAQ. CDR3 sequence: CASMGWGSYNEQFF. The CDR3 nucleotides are TGTGCCAGCATGGGGTGGGGGAGTTACAATGAGCAGTTCTTC.

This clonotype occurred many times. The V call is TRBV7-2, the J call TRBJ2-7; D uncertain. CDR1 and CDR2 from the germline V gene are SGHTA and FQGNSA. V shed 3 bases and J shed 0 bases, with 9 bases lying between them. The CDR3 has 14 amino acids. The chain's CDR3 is CASSLHGPSYEQYF. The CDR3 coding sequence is TGTGCCAGCAGCTTGCACGGACCCTCCTACGAGCAGTACTTC. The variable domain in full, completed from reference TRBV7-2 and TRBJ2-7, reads GAGVSQSPSNKVTEKGKDVELRCDPISGHTALYWYRQSLGQGLEFLIYFQGNSAPDKSGLPSDRFSAERTGGSVSTLTIQRTQQEDSAVYLCASSLHGPSYEQYFGPGTRLTVT.

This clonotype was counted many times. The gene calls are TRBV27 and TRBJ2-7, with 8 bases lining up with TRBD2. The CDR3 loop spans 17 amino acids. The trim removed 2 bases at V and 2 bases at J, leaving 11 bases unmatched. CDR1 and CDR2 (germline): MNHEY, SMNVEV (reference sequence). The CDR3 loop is CASSLRLAGSSPYEQYF. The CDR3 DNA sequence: TGTGCCAGCAGTTTACGGCTAGCGGGCAGTTCCCCCTACGAGCAGTACTTC.

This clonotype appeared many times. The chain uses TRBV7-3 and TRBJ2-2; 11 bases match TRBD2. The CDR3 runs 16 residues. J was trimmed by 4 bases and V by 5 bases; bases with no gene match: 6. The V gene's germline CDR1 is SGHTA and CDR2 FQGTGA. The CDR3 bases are TGTGCCAGCAGCAGACTAGCGGGGTTGAGCACCGGGGAGCTGTTTTTT. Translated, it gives CASSRLAGLSTGELFF. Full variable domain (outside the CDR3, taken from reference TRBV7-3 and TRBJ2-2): GAGVSQTPSNKVTEKGKYVELRCDPISGHTALYWYRQSLGQGPEFLIYFQGTGAADDSGLPNDRFFAVRPEGSVSTLKIQRTERGDSAVYLCASSRLAGLSTGELFFGEGSRLTVL.